This T cell receptor beta chain was obtained from a study of PD-1 blockade in classical Hodgkin lymphoma. This CDR3 comprises 15 residues. Germline CDR1 and CDR2: KGHSH and LQKENI. Trimming removed 2 bases from V and 3 bases from J, with 12 bases in between. Concerning this clone itself: Its matching antigen is unknown.

There was relapse after autologous stem cell transplantation in every patient, and there was variation in brentuximab vedotin exposure. Isolation of CD4+ T cells from thawed PBMCs was performed by magnetic negative selection. Overall study results and limits: Complete responders' baseline diversity resembled that of newly diagnosed patients.

Generated by immunoSEQ multiplex PCR, the TCRdb table keeps only in-frame clones and is missing some. The table has about 24,000 clones, less than 90% seen once; the top ten hold more than 1.5%. The chain couples TRBV18 to TRBJ2-3, with unresolved D. Here the sequenced sample was CD4+ T cells from blood, taken at baseline. This TCR was sampled from a human donor with classical Hodgkin lymphoma. The chain's CDR3 is CASSPTTISTDTQYF. In DNA, the CDR3 is TGTGCCAGCTCACCAACCACGATATCAACAGATACGCAGTATTTT.